This entry lists 30 T cell receptor beta chains sequenced from one sample in a study of T cell responses to AZD1222 COVID-19 vaccine. Clones were sequenced by immunoSEQ multiplex PCR, and TCRdb holds only the in-frame ones, with some missing. The sample includes some 120,000 clones, 88% seen only once; the top ten take 7.5% to 8%. The specimen was peripheral blood, collected on day 0 of AZD1222 vaccination. Source of these receptors: an adult in good health.

The chain joins TRBV9 to TRBJ1-6; perhaps TRBD1 as D (6 bases). Trimming left V 0 bases short and J 6 bases short, with 10 bases between. This CDR3 spans 15 amino acids. The V gene's germline CDR1 is SGDLS and CDR2 YYNGEE. The CDR3 here is CASSVDIGGNSPLHF. The CDR3 DNA sequence: TGTGCCAGCAGCGTAGATATAGGGGGTAATTCACCCCTCCACTTT.

The rearrangement uses TRBV28 and TRBJ1-2; no definite D call. CDR1 is MDHEN and CDR2 is SYDVKM in the germline V gene. The CDR3 is made up of 13 amino acids. V lost 5 bases to trimming and J lost 4 bases, with 11 bases between them. The DNA for the CDR3 is TGTGCCAGCAGTCCGGGCGGATTCTATGGCTACACCTTC. This gives the protein CASSPGGFYGYTF.

This chain connects TRBV15 to TRBJ1-1; D is unresolved. Germline loops: CDR1 LNHNV, CDR2 YYDKDF (reference sequence). V was shortened by 3 bases and J by 2 bases, with 16 bases between the two germline ends. The CDR3 is 16 residues long. The CDR3 region has the DNA TGTGCCACCAGCAGGGGCGAGAGGGTTGGTAACACTGAAGCTTTCTTT. Protein product: CATSRGERVGNTEAFF.

The V call is TRBV4-3, the J call TRBJ2-7; D unclear. V lost 1 base and J lost 6, with 13 bases in between. Germline V gene data show CDR1 as LGHNA and CDR2 as YSLEER. This CDR3 is built from 14 residues. CDR3 sequence: CASSQGSPPGEQYF. CDR3 bases: TGCGCCAGCAGCCAAGGTTCTCCCCCCGGCGAGCAGTACTTC.

The chain joins TRBV2 to TRBJ2-2, with D unclear. There are 13 residues in the CDR3. The germline gives CDR1 SNHLY, CDR2 FYNNEI. The V end lost 6 bases, the J end lost 2 bases, and 7 bases lay between the germline ends. The CDR3 region has the DNA TGTGCCAGCAGGCTCTACAACACCGGGGAGCTGTTTTTT. It encodes CASRLYNTGELFF.

The chain carries TRBV5-6 and TRBJ1-2; no clear D. The germline gives CDR1 SGHDT, CDR2 YYEEEE. Trimming left V 4 bases short and J 0 bases short, with 7 bases between. The CDR3 is made up of 13 amino acids. The DNA for the CDR3 is TGTGCCAGCAGCCTAGACACTAACTATGGCTACACCTTC. It codes for CASSLDTNYGYTF.

The V call is TRBV10-3, the J call TRBJ2-3, with TRBD2 as a possible D gene (6 bases). The CDR3 covers 15 residues. V shed 6 bases and J shed 0 bases, with 13 bases lying between them. CDR1 ENHRY and CDR2 SYGVKD come from the germline V gene. The CDR3 DNA follows: TGTGCCATCAGGGGGGGACTTTCTAGCACAGATACGCAGTATTTT. Protein: CAIRGGLSSTDTQYF.

The J gene is TRBJ2-7, the V gene TRBV5-1; TRBD1 matches 9 bases. The CDR3 has 15 amino acids. J was trimmed by 7 bases and V by 4 bases; bases with no gene match: 12. In germline, CDR1 is SGHRS, CDR2 YFSETQ. CDR3 sequence: CASSQEGDRAREQYF. The CDR3 DNA sequence: TGCGCCAGCAGCCAGGAGGGGGACAGGGCAAGGGAGCAGTACTTC.

The chain uses TRBV9 and TRBJ2-1; TRBD2 agrees at 11 bases. The V gene end was trimmed by 0 bases and the J gene end by 9 bases; junction bases not matched to a gene: 11. Germline assignment: CDR1 SGDLS and CDR2 YYNGEE. The CDR3 is 17 residues long. The CDR3 DNA reads as TGTGCCAGCAGCGTAGATGTGTCGACTAGCGGGACGGGTGAGCAGTTCTTC. Protein: CASSVDVSTSGTGEQFF.

The gene calls are TRBV6-6 and TRBJ2-5; D may be TRBD1 (6 bases). Germline lookup yields CDR1 MNHNY and CDR2 SVGAGI (reference sequence). The CDR3 is made up of 14 amino acids. V lost 6 bases, J lost 3 bases, and 14 bases lay in between. CDR3 in amino acids: CASSDRTGKETQYF. In DNA form, the CDR3 reads TGTGCCAGCAGCGACAGGACGGGGAAAGAGACCCAGTACTTC.

V is TRBV28 and J is TRBJ1-1; unclear D gene. The CDR3 spans 14 residues. V was cut by 1 base and J by 4 bases, with 10 bases left in between. In germline, CDR1 is MDHEN, CDR2 SYDVKM. Written as DNA, the CDR3 is TGTGCCAGCAGTTTATTAGCTACCCGCACTGAAGCTTTCTTT. Protein product: CASSLLATRTEAFF.

This sequence joins TRBV5-4 and TRBJ2-1; D may be TRBD1 (6 bases). The CDR3 is made up of 15 amino acids. Deletions cut 9 bases from V and 0 bases from J, with 16 bases between. The germline CDR1 and CDR2 sequences are SGHNT and YYREEE (reference sequence). CDR3 sequence (DNA): TGTGCCAACTCGGATGGGGGCAGCTCCTACAATGAGCAGTTCTTC. This codes for CANSDGGSSYNEQFF.

V usage is TRBV7-3 and J usage is TRBJ2-2, with D tentatively TRBD2 (6 bases). The CDR3 totals 16 residues. Between the trimmed V and J ends, which lost 0 bases and 3 bases, there was a span of 11 bases. Germline V gene lookup returns CDR1 SGHTA and CDR2 FQGTGA. The CDR3 protein is CASSLTWGVDTGELFF. CDR3 DNA sequence: TGTGCCAGCAGCTTAACGTGGGGGGTAGACACCGGGGAGCTGTTTTTT.

This chain's CDR3 is CASSLGIQNNEQFF. CDR3 coding DNA: TGTGCCAGCAGCTTAGGAATACAGAACAATGAGCAGTTCTTC. The chain combines TRBV7-3 with TRBJ2-1; D gene ambiguous. The CDR3 length is 14 residues. V gave up 2 bases and J gave up 5 bases, with 10 bases separating them. Germline assignment: CDR1 SGHTA and CDR2 FQGTGA.

The rearrangement links TRBV5-6 to TRBJ1-1; a possible D gene is TRBD1 (6 bases). This CDR3 comprises 16 residues. Per germline, CDR1 SGHDT and CDR2 YYEEEE. V shed 4 bases and J shed 1 base, with 17 bases lying between them. The CDR3 region is CASSRGTAHENTEAFF. The CDR3 DNA follows: TGTGCCAGCAGCAGGGGGACTGCCCACGAGAACACTGAAGCTTTCTTT.

Concerning this clone itself: A junction boundary mismatches the germline segment, possibly from a read error. The rearrangement links TRBV29-1 to TRBJ2-1, with a tentative D call TRBD2 (5 bases). The CDR3 length is 14 residues. Germline V gene sequence: CDR1 SQVTM, CDR2 ANQGSEA. CDR3 residues: CSVEGSHSDNEQFF. In nucleotides, the CDR3 is TGCAGCGTGGAAGGGAGCCACTCGGACAATGAGCAGTTCTTC.

The rearrangement uses TRBV27 and TRBJ1-4; D uncertain. Per germline, CDR1 MNHEY and CDR2 SMNVEV (reference sequence). This CDR3 is built from 12 residues. Trimming removed 2 bases at V and 5 bases at J, with 3 bases between. The CDR3 sequence: CASSLKNEKLFF. In nucleotides, the CDR3 is TGTGCCAGCAGTTTAAAGAATGAAAAACTGTTTTTT.

The rearrangement links TRBV9 to TRBJ1-2, with 7 bases identical to TRBD1. This CDR3 is built from 15 residues. The ends lost 3 bases at V and 3 bases at J; junction bases unmatched: 8. Germline-derived CDR1 and CDR2 are SGDLS and YYNGEE. The CDR3 nucleotides read TGTGCCAGCAGCGCCAGACAGGGATCGTACTATGGCTACACCTTC. Protein sequence: CASSARQGSYYGYTF.

J is TRBJ1-1 and V is TRBV12-5; 9 positions match TRBD1. J lost 3 bases, V lost 2 bases, and 4 bases had no gene match. This CDR3 comprises 15 residues. Germline V gene data show CDR1 as LGHNT and CDR2 as FRNRAP. The CDR3 region is CASGLPTGGDTEAFF. In DNA, the CDR3 is TGTGCTAGTGGTTTGCCGACAGGGGGGGACACTGAAGCTTTCTTT.

V gene TRBV6-5 combines with J gene TRBJ1-6, with 8 bases that match TRBD1. This CDR3 is built from 13 residues. The trim removed 6 bases at V and 12 bases at J, leaving 7 bases unmatched. Germline loops: CDR1 MNHEY, CDR2 SVGAGI. This CDR3 reads CASRDRDEEPLHF. The CDR3 nucleotides read TGTGCCAGCAGGGACAGGGATGAAGAACCCCTCCACTTT.

The rearrangement uses TRBV7-2 and TRBJ2-7; D tentatively reads TRBD1 or TRBD2 (6 bases each). From germline, CDR1 is SGHTA and CDR2 FQGNSA. V was pared by 0 bases and J by 2 bases, with 14 bases between. The CDR3 totals 16 residues. CDR3 DNA sequence: TGTGCCAGCAGCTTAGCGGGGGGCGGGACCCCCTACGAGCAGTACTTC. Amino acid sequence: CASSLAGGGTPYEQYF.

The chain joins TRBV4-1 to TRBJ2-1; 9 nucleotides agree with TRBD2. Germline values: CDR1 MGHRA, CDR2 YSYEKL. V was pared by 0 bases and J by 7 bases, with 7 bases of the junction left unmatched. The CDR3 is 16 amino acids. The CDR3 sequence: CASSQDRQTSGNEQFF. CDR3 DNA: TGCGCCAGCAGCCAAGACCGGCAGACTAGCGGAAATGAGCAGTTCTTC.

The chain couples TRBV12-2 to TRBJ2-7; the table assigns TRBD2, which was not confirmed against the DNA. TRBV12-2 is a pseudogene. The CDR3 sequence is 18 residues long. The CDR3 spells CASRLAVLVSTSSYEQYF. DNA of the CDR3: TGTGCAAGTCGCTTAGCGGTACTAGTTTCCACGAGCTCCTACGAGCAGTACTTC.

The genes are TRBV15 and TRBJ1-2; 7 nucleotides line up with TRBD1. The germline V gene has CDR1 LNHNV and CDR2 YYDKDF (reference sequence). CDR3 length: 15 amino acids. With 1 base clipped from V and 8 bases from J, the junction kept 10 bases outside the gene matches. The CDR3 DNA sequence: TGTGCCACCAGCAGAGGAAAGACAGGGAACGCAGGCTACACCTTC. Residues: CATSRGKTGNAGYTF.

The chain combines TRBV10-1 with TRBJ2-7; D may be TRBD2 (7 bases). The CDR3 spans 13 residues. Trimming removed 4 bases at V and 6 bases at J, with 13 bases between. CDR1 and CDR2 (germline): WNHNN, SYGVQD (reference sequence). DNA of the CDR3: TGCGCCAGCAGTGCGCAGGCGGGGGCCGAGCAGTACTTC. The encoded protein is CASSAQAGAEQYF.

This clone has a handful of counts. The chain carries TRBV2 and TRBJ2-2; D may match TRBD1 or TRBD2 (5 bases each). The CDR3 consists of 14 residues. Germline CDR1 SNHLY, CDR2 FYNNEI. The V and J ends lost 6 bases and 4 bases respectively, with 12 bases between them. In nucleotides, the CDR3 is TGTGCCAGCAGGCAGGGAGTCGGCACCGGGGAGCTGTTTTTT. Translation: CASRQGVGTGELFF. Supplemented by reference TRBV2 and TRBJ2-2, the full variable domain reads EPEVTQTPSHQVTQMGQEVILRCVPISNHLYFYWYRQILGQKVEFLVSFYNNEISEKSEIFDDQFSVERPDGSNFTLKIRSTKLEDSAMYFCASRQGVGTGELFFGEGSRLTVL.

The chain links TRBV7-6 to TRBJ2-2; 8 bases align to TRBD1. The CDR3 is made up of 15 amino acids. The junction had 3 bases not matched to a gene; V was cut back by 5 bases and J by 1 base. Germline-derived CDR1 and CDR2 are SGHVS and FNYEAQ. The CDR3 nucleotides read TGTGCCAGCAGCCGGGACAGGTTGAACACCGGGGAGCTGTTTTTT. This sequence encodes CASSRDRLNTGELFF. Drawing the rest from reference TRBV7-6 and TRBJ2-2, the complete variable domain is GAGVSQSPRYKVTKRGQDVALRCDPISGHVSLYWYRQALGQGPEFLTYFNYEAQQDKSGLPNDRFSAERPEGSISTLTIQRTEQRDSAMYRCASSRDRLNTGELFFGEGSRLTVL.

The V and J genes are TRBV7-9 and TRBJ1-2; 8 bases fit TRBD1. The V segment lost 4 bases and the J segment 8 bases; nucleotides outside the gene matches: 9. CDR1 is SEHNR, CDR2 FQNEAQ, per germline (reference sequence). There are 14 residues in the CDR3. The CDR3 sequence is CASSYYGQGEGYTF. The DNA for the CDR3 is TGTGCCAGCAGCTACTACGGACAGGGCGAGGGCTACACCTTC.

This clone was observed a handful of times. This chain uses TRBV7-2 with TRBJ2-1; 8 nucleotides agree with TRBD1. The CDR3 totals 13 residues. Germline CDR1 SGHTA, CDR2 FQGNSA. V shed 1 base, J shed 7 bases, and the junction held 0 bases outside the gene matches. The CDR3: CASSLGTGNEQFF. In nucleotides, the CDR3 is TGTGCCAGCAGCTTAGGGACAGGGAATGAGCAGTTCTTC.

The chain is built from TRBV4-1 and TRBJ1-5; TRBD1 matches at 9 bases. With V trimmed by 8 bases and J by 2 bases, 7 bases remained unmatched. CDR3 length equals 15 residues. Germline loops: CDR1 MGHRA, CDR2 YSYEKL. The CDR3, as DNA: TGCGCCAGCTTCAAAACAGGGGGCGGCAATCAGCCCCAGCATTTT. Translating it yields CASFKTGGGNQPQHF.